This T cell receptor beta chain was documented in a study of graft-versus-host responses after intestinal transplantation. Whole-study findings and limits: Individuals who had graft-donor T cell macrochimerism had allografts that showed high graft-versus-host to host-versus-graft clonal ratios. GvH clones detected in recipient marrow included some appearing first in ileum or blood.

The trim removed 3 bases at V and 2 bases at J, leaving 4 bases unmatched. Germline V CDR1 and CDR2: SGDLS, YYNGEE. The CDR3 covers 15 residues. Clones were sequenced by immunoSEQ multiplex PCR, and TCRdb holds only the in-frame ones, with some missing. The table includes tens of thousands of clones, about 94% detected once. Worth noting for this clone: Its antigen is unidentified.

V usage is TRBV9 and J usage is TRBJ2-1, with 8 bases matching TRBD2. The TCR originated in a human donor who was the organ donor for an intestinal transplant. The sequencing here drew on unstimulated CD8+ T cells sorted from spleen or lymph node cells, taken before transplant. This chain's CDR3 is CASSGGRSAYNEQFF. The CDR3 nucleotides read TGTGCCAGCAGCGGCGGGAGGAGCGCCTACAATGAGCAGTTCTTC.